The 13 T cell receptor beta chains reported below all come from one sample, sequenced in a study of blood T cells in healthy people across ages. Together with a sample-barcoded 5' primer, a J-beta primer mix was included in a second PCR lasting roughly 7 to 11 cycles. TCRdb re-analysed the 5' RACE reads in MiXCR, keeping a single row per CDR3 protein. The table includes 1.4 million or so distinct CDR3 sequences, about 45% detected once. Specimen: blood. All receptors come from a woman aged 18-29 years in good health.

The CDR3 DNA reads TGTGCCAGCAGCGATACCATAACGACAGATACGCAGTATTTT. This encodes CASSDTITTDTQYF. The chain recombines TRBV11-3 with TRBJ2-3; D is undetermined. Per the germline V gene, CDR1 is SGHNT and CDR2 is YENEEA. V shed 5 bases and J shed 3 bases, with 12 bases lying between them. CDR3 length: 14 amino acids.

This clonotype came up a few times. The V and J genes are TRBV20-1 and TRBJ2-5; 8 bases are shared with TRBD2. The CDR3 is 15 amino acids. Per the germline V gene, CDR1 is DFQATT and CDR2 is SNEGSKA (reference sequence). The V and J ends lost 1 base and 5 bases, in that order; junction bases with no gene match: 9. CDR3 loop: CSARVLRTSLETQYF. CDR3 in DNA: TGCAGTGCTAGAGTGTTGAGGACTAGCCTGGAGACCCAGTACTTC.

The chain couples TRBV12-3 or TRBV12-4 to TRBJ1-4, with D unclear. The CDR3 is 12 residues long. The V gene lost 5 bases and the J gene lost 8 bases, with 9 bases spanning the gap. CDR3 in DNA: TGTGCCAGCAGTGCCTCGCGAGAAAAACTGTTTTTT. Translating gives CASSASREKLFF.

For this clonotype: An end of the junction differs from the germline gene, which may be a read error. The J gene is TRBJ2-6, the V gene TRBV4-1, with D maybe TRBD1 (5 bases). There are 16 residues in the CDR3. The germline gives CDR1 MGHRA, CDR2 YSYEKL. The CDR3 region is CACSQDWGSGANVLTF. CDR3 bases: TGCGCCTGCAGCCAAGATTGGGGCTCCGGGGCCAACGTCCTGACTTTC.

The chain employs TRBV6-5 and TRBJ1-5; TRBD1 might be the D (5 bases). This CDR3 is built from 15 residues. Trimming stripped 0 bases from V and 7 bases from J, with 13 bases between. The germline V gene encodes CDR1 MNHEY and CDR2 SVGAGI. The chain's CDR3 is CASSYSQGRRQPQHF. In nucleotides, the CDR3 is TGTGCCAGCAGTTACTCCCAGGGACGTCGGCAGCCCCAGCATTTT.

CDR3 residues: CASSRKVASDTQYF. The CDR3 DNA reads TGTGCCAGCAGCAGGAAGGTAGCCTCAGATACGCAGTATTTT. V usage is TRBV6-5 and J usage is TRBJ2-3; no definite D call. V lost 6 bases to trimming and J lost 4 bases, with 14 bases between them. Looked up from germline, CDR1 is MNHEY and CDR2 is SVGAGI. CDR3 length equals 14 residues.

This clonotype was counted between two and nine times. The V gene is TRBV4-1, the J gene TRBJ2-3; 12 nucleotides match TRBD2. CDR1 MGHRA and CDR2 YSYEKL come from the germline V gene. The length of the CDR3 is 14 residues. J gave up 6 bases and V 6 bases, and 4 bases lay outside the gene matches. This chain's CDR3 is CASRGTSGSDTQYF. The CDR3 DNA sequence: TGCGCCAGCAGAGGGACTAGCGGGTCTGATACGCAGTATTTT.

The chain combines TRBV20-1 with TRBJ2-5; D may match TRBD1 or TRBD2 (5 bases each). Trimming stripped 5 bases from V and 11 bases from J, with 18 bases between. The germline gives CDR1 DFQATT, CDR2 SNEGSKA (reference sequence). CDR3 length: 12 residues. The CDR3 loop reads CSAYRDANEQYF. CDR3 nucleotide sequence: TGCAGTGCTTACCGGGACGCGAATGAGCAGTACTTC.

The rearrangement uses TRBV9 and TRBJ1-2; no firm D call. Trimming pared 7 bases from V and 0 bases from J, leaving 13 bases between. CDR1 SGDLS and CDR2 YYNGEE come from the germline V gene. This CDR3 is 14 amino acids long. CDR3 loop: CASSGLPANYGYTF. DNA of the CDR3: TGTGCCAGCTCAGGCCTTCCAGCTAACTATGGCTACACCTTC.

The V gene is TRBV6-6, the J gene TRBJ2-7; D perhaps matches TRBD2 (6 bases). CDR1 and CDR2 from the germline V gene are MNHNY and SVGAGI (reference sequence). V lost 8 bases and J lost 3, with 14 bases in between. The CDR3 is 13 residues long. The CDR3 loop is CASSGGAVYEQYF. The DNA of the CDR3 is TGTGCCAGCTCAGGCGGGGCCGTCTACGAGCAGTACTTC.

This clonotype was counted a few times. The chain recombines TRBV20-1 with TRBJ2-3; TRBD2 agrees at 16 bases. J was trimmed by 2 bases and V by 5 bases; bases with no gene match: 10. The CDR3 covers 18 residues. CDR1 and CDR2 (germline): DFQATT, SNEGSKA (reference sequence). CDR3: CSARVGTSGGEITDTQYF. Here the CDR3 DNA reads TGCAGTGCTCGGGTCGGGACTAGCGGGGGGGAAATCACAGATACGCAGTATTTT.

The table lists this clonotype with a few counts. The V and J genes are TRBV6-5 and TRBJ1-2; no firm D call. CDR1 MNHEY and CDR2 SVGAGI come from the germline V gene. V was cut by 0 bases and J by 3 bases, with 11 bases left in between. The CDR3 extends over 15 amino acids. CDR3 DNA: TGTGCCAGCAGTTACTCTGACCAGGCCGACTATGGCTACACCTTC. This encodes CASSYSDQADYGYTF.

This clonotype has only a few counts. The rearrangement links TRBV10-3 to TRBJ1-2, with TRBD1 as a possible D gene (5 bases). The CDR3 consists of 15 residues. The V gene's germline CDR1 is ENHRY and CDR2 SYGVKD. Trimming took off 6 bases at V and 4 bases at J, with 18 bases between the two ends. The CDR3: CAIRVQSPGTYGYTF. Here the CDR3 DNA reads TGTGCCATCAGAGTACAGTCCCCTGGGACCTATGGCTACACCTTC.